This TCR beta chain was found in a study of OX40 agonist ivuxolimab in advanced cancers. Study summary: While on treatment, patients had intravenous ivuxolimab at 0.01 to 10 mg/kg every 2 weeks.

Autoimmune disease history or systemic immunosuppression led to patients being barred. Germline-derived CDR1 and CDR2 are MNHEY and SMNVEV (reference sequence). The CDR3 extends over 15 amino acids. J was trimmed by 7 bases and V by 7 bases; bases with no gene match: 10. Measured with immunoSEQ multiplex PCR; TCRdb has only the in-frame clones, and not every one. The sample shows 70,000 to 85,000 clones, around 89% of them seen only once. Sequences were derived from CD4+ or CD8+ T cells sorted from blood, sampled in a trial of the OX40 agonist ivuxolimab. This clonotype was sampled from an adult with an advanced solid tumor such as melanoma, head and neck, liver or kidney cancer. The chain is built from TRBV27 and TRBJ2-2, with 9 bases lining up with TRBD2. CDR3 in amino acids: CASTPGLAYGGELFF. In nucleotides, the CDR3 is TGTGCCAGCACACCGGGACTAGCTTACGGCGGGGAGCTGTTTTTT.